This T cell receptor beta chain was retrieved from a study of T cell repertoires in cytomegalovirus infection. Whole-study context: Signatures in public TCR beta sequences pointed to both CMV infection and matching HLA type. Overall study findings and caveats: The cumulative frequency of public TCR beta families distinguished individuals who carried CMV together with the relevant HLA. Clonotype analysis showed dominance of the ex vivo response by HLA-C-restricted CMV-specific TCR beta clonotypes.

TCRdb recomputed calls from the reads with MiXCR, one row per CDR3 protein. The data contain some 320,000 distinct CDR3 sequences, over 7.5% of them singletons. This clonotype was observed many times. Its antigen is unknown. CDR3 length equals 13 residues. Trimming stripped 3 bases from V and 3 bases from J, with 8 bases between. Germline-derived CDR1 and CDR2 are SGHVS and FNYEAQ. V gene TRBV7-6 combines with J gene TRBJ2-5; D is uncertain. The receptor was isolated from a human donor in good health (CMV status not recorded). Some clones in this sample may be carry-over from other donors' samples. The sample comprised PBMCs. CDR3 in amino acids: CASSFRGEETQYF. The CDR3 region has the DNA TGTGCCAGCAGCTTTCGTGGGGAAGAGACCCAGTACTTC.